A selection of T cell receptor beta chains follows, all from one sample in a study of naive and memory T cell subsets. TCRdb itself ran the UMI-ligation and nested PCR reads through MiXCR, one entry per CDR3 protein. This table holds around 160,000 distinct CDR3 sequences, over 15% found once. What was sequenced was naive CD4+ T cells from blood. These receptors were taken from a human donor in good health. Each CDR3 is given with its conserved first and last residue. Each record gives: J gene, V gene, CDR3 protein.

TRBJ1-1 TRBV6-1 CASSDVRQRLVNTEAFF
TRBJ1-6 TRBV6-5 CASKLEGIGSPLHF
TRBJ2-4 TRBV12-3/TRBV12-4 CASSLEGLAKNIQYF
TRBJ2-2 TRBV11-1 CASSSTLYKNTGELFF
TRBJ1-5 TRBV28 CASKDRRNQPQHF
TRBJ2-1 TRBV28 CASSPPRHNEQFF
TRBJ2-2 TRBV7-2 CANKWREKIGELFF
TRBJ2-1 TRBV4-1 CASSFPTNEQFF
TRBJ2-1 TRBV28 CASRSGTGYNEQFF
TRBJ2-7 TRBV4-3 CASSQDETHTYEQYF
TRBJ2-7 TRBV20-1 CSASGPYEQYF
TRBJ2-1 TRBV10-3 CAISQWTQDEQFF
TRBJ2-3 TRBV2 CASSDSNRGLTDTQYF
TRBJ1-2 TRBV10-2 CASRLNQGAGGYTF
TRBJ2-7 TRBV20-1 CSARSGQLYEQYF
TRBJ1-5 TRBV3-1 CASSQLGSDQPQHF
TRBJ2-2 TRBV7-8 CASSLVRWQTGAGELFF
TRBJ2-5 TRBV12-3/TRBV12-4 CASNHRGQETQYF
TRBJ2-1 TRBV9 CASSVARGWNTYNEQFF
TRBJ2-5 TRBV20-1 CSARVAGAPAYQTQYF
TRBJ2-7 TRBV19 CASSIETGDSYEQYF
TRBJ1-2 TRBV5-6 CASSFMGNYGYTF
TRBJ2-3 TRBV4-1 CASSQTGPTDTQYF
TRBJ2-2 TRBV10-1 CASSREIANTGELFF
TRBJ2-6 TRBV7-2 CASRGTTGANVLTF
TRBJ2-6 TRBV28 CASSFRGAGANVLTF
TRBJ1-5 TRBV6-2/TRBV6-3 CASSNGVHQPQHF
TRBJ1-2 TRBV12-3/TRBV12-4 CASSLRDRDYGYTF